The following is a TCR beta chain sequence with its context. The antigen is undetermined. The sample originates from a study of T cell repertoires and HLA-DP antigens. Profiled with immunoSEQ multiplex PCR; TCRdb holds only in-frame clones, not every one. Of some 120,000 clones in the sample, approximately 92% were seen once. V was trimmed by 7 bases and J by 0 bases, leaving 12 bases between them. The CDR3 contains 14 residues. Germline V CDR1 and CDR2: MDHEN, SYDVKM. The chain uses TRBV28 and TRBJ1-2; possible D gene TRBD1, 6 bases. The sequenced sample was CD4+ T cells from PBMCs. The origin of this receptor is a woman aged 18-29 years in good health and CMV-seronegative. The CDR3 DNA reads TGTGCCAGCAACATACAGGGTGCTAACTATGGCTACACCTTC. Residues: CASNIQGANYGYTF.